The entry below describes one T cell receptor beta chain. The sample comes from a study of shared clonotypes between healthy human individuals. CDR1 is SGDLS and CDR2 is YYNGEE in the germline V gene. The V and J ends lost 4 bases and 5 bases respectively, with 28 bases between them. The CDR3 runs to 18 residues. At a deep level, the assay was run. Only in-frame clones appear in the TCRdb table, and some are missing; sequencing was by immunoSEQ multiplex PCR. The sample carries 2 million to 2.5 million clones, approximately 96% recorded once. This receptor was identified in a man between 18 and 29 years old in good health. The genes are TRBV9 and TRBJ2-7, with D perhaps TRBD1 (5 bases). Sequencing was done on a sample of naive CD4+ T cells sorted from blood. Subset given: CD45RA+ positively selected. CDR3 nucleotide sequence: TGTGCCAGCAGCCCTCCCGAACTGTCGACAGTACTCAGCCACGAGCAGTACTTC. Translation gives CASSPPELSTVLSHEQYF.